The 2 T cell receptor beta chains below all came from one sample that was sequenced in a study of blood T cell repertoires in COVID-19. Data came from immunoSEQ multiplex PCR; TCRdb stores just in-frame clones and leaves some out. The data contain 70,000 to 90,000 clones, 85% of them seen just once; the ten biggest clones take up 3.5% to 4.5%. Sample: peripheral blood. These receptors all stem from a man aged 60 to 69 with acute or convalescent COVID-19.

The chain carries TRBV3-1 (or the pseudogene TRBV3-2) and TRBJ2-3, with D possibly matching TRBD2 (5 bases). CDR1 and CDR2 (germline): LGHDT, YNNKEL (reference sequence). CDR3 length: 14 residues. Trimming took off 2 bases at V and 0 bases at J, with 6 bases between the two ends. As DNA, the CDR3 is TGTGCCAGCAGCCAATGGACTAGCACAGATACGCAGTATTTT. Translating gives CASSQWTSTDTQYF.

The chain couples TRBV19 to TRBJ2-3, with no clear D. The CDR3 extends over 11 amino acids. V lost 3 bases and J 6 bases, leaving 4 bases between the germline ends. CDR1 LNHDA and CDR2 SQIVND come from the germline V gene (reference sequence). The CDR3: CASSIEDTQYF. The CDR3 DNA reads TGTGCCAGTAGTATCGAGGATACGCAGTATTTT.